Listed below are T cell receptor beta chains from one sample, sequenced in a study of CD8+ T cells in alopecia areata. Using immunoSEQ multiplex PCR, the repertoire was profiled, and TCRdb retains in-frame clones only, with some absent. Of around 10,000 clones in the sample, 50% to 70% were seen once. Material: skin, obtained at week 0. Receptors were obtained from a human donor with alopecia areata. CDR3s leave out the opening cysteine and the closing phenylalanine or tryptophan. Some rows mark clone size as missing; the rest say once, few, many or name a class of expanded clone.

v_gene	abundance	j_gene	CDR3aa
TRBV19	NA	TRBJ2-1	ASSTGTVVVEVKEQF
TRBV4-1	NA	TRBJ1-5	TSSQDPGSLRPQH
TRBV29-1	once	TRBJ1-2	SVTSRGIPYGYT
TRBV19	NA	TRBJ2-7	ASSQTPQARPYEQY
TRBV15	NA	TRBJ1-3	ATSSDSFQSYYGGNTIY
TRBV29-1	NA	TRBJ1-2	STHGYGYT
TRBV29-1	NA	TRBJ2-1	SVENRVKYNEQF
TRBV30	once	TRBJ2-3	AWTTGGSSDTQY
TRBV7-4	few	TRBJ2-1	ASSSTQLAAFGEQF
TRBV2	NA	TRBJ1-1	ASSDPLAEAF
TRBV4-1	once	TRBJ1-1	ASRALGNTEAF
TRBV5-1	few	TRBJ1-3	ASSLAFTGTLGNTIY
TRBV19	NA	TRBJ1-1	ARPGTAGVAF